Following are 3 T cell receptor beta chains from one sample sequenced in a study of CD8 T cells in ankylosing spondylitis. TCRdb passed the 5' RACE reads through MiXCR, listing each CDR3 protein once. The profile covers over 25,000 distinct CDR3 sequences, with 14% appearing a single time and approximately 40% taken by the ten largest. The sequenced material came from blood. These receptors originate from a male donor with ankylosing spondylitis or in good health (not recorded which).

This clonotype was detected only a few times. The gene calls are TRBV2 and TRBJ2-1; no firm D call. V lost 1 base, J lost 10 bases, and 17 bases lay in between. The CDR3 sequence is 15 residues long. Germline V CDR1 and CDR2: SNHLY, FYNNEI. CDR3 protein: CASSEGPRSVFEQFF. In DNA, the CDR3 is TGTGCCAGCAGTGAAGGGCCTAGGTCGGTGTTCGAGCAGTTCTTC.

This chain links TRBV11-2 with TRBJ2-1, with D unresolved. The CDR3 is 14 amino acids. Germline V gives CDR1 SGHAT, CDR2 FQNNGV. Trimming took 5 bases from V and 0 from J, leaving 8 bases between them. The CDR3 bases are TGTGCCAGCAGCCCTCATTCCTCCTACAATGAGCAGTTCTTC. It translates to CASSPHSSYNEQFF.

This clonotype was counted only a few times. This chain connects TRBV5-1 to TRBJ2-7, with 11 bases matching TRBD2. In germline, CDR1 is SGHRS, CDR2 YFSETQ. The CDR3 consists of 15 residues. Losses at the gene ends were 1 base for V and 5 bases for J; bases not matched to a gene: 5. This chain's CDR3 is CASSLLAGGDNEQYF. The CDR3 DNA sequence: TGCGCCAGCAGCTTGCTAGCGGGAGGCGACAACGAGCAGTACTTC.